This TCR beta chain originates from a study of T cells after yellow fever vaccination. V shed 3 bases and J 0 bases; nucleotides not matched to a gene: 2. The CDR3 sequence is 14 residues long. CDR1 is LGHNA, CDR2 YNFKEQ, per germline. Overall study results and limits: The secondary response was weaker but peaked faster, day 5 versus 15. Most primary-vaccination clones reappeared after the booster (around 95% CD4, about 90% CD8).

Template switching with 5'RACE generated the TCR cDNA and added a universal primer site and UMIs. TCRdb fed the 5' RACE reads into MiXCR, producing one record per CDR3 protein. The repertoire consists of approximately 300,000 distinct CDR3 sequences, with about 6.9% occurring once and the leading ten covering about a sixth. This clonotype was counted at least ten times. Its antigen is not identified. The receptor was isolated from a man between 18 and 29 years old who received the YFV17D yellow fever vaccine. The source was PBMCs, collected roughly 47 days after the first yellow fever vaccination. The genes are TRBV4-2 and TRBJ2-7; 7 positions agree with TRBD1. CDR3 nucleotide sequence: TGTGCCAGCAGCCACTACAGGGGCTCCTACGAGCAGTACTTC. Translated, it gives CASSHYRGSYEQYF.